This TCR beta chain came from a study of blood T cell repertoires in COVID-19 (TCRdb year 2020). Notes on the research overall: Collaborator samples came from the United States, Italy and Spain and covered acute and convalescent phases of COVID-19. HLA class I and class II types, where available, came from metadata supplied by the sample provider rather than from assay-based typing. Nearly every sample came with metadata listing a de-identified subject ID, COVID-19 status, age in years and sex. The repertoires were released in a freely available public database intended as a resource for research on the immune response to SARS-CoV-2. The dataset comprised deeply sampled blood TCRbeta repertoires from subjects exposed to, actively infected with, or recovered from COVID-19. Samples came from the ongoing ImmuneRACE study (first 160 participants) plus 1,254 subjects from 6 global collaborators. The material from the prospective study consisted of cDNA or gDNA derived from T cells, B-cell-depleted T cells, or PBMCs. Overall results and qualifications from the work: The quantity of clinical and demographic metadata differed by source and by participant and was supplied without curation.

CDR1 and CDR2, per the germline V gene, are SGHNT and YENEEA. V is pared back by 8 bases and J by 7 bases, with 10 bases lying between the germline termini. The CDR3 goes from the cysteine to the phenylalanine over 11 residues. The read is trimmed to its CDR3 DNA, 33 bases read in frame from base 1. As for this clone: This clone's antigen is unknown. No clone much larger than this one lies a single base away; base qualities are absent.

Whole blood was collected in K2EDTA tubes by collaborating institutions according to the institutions' own protocols. For TCRbeta analysis, collaborators shipped samples in one of three forms: frozen whole blood, isolated PBMCs, or DNA extracted from either of those sample types. The immunoSEQ Assay, a bias-controlled multiplex PCR, was used to amplify TCRbeta CDR3 regions from genomic DNA. The paper's data handling went like this. Within the assay, amplification of reference gene primers was used to estimate how many nucleated cells each sample contained. Sequence reads were collapsed and filtered to measure the absolute abundance of every unique TCRbeta CDR3 rearrangement. For each sample, productive Simpson clonality was calculated by taking the square root of Simpson's diversity index across productive rearrangements. The table comes from immuneACCESS by way of TCRdb, which keeps in-frame sequences with V and J called. Part of the clones is missing from these tables; in studies checked, under half for an unresolved V gene and the rest for unknown reasons. The V and J calls and clone size were taken over from that table, and D and trimming were inferred from the DNA. Counted in this sample were approximately 100,000 clones; more than 70% of them appeared once. The ten largest clones add up to about 25% of the sample.

The chain joins TRBV11-3 to TRBJ2-3, with the D gene not clear enough to name. Sequencing input: peripheral blood. The source of this sequence is a human donor in a cohort sampled during active COVID-19. The sequenced DNA: TGTGCCAGCCCACTTGTTTATACGCAGTATTTT. The encoded protein is CASPLVYTQYF.